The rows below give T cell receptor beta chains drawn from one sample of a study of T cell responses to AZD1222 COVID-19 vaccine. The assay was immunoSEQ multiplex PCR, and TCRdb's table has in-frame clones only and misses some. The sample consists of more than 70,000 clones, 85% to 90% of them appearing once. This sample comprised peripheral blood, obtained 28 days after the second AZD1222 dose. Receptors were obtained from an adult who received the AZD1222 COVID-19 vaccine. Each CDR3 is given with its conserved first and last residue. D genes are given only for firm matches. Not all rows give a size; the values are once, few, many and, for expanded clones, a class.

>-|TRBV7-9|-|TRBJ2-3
TGTGCCAGCAGACAGGGACCCACAGATACGCAGTATTTT
CASRQGPTDTQYF
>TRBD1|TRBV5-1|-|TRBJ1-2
TGCGCCAGCAGCCTAGGGGGCGCCTTGGATGGCTACACCTTC
CASSLGGALDGYTF
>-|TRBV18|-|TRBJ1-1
TGTGCCAGCTCACCATGGGAGGGAGGGATGAACACTGAAGCTTTCTTT
CASSPWEGGMNTEAFF
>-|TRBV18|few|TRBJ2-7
TGTGCCAGCTCACCCTCTATGAGGGATTCTCCCGAGCAGTACTTC
CASSPSMRDSPEQYF
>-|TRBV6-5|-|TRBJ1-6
TGTGCCAGCAGTTCCGGGACCGTCTCACCCCTCCACTTT
CASSSGTVSPLHF
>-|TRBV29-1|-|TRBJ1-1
TGCAGCGTTGGTGGTGGCGATACTGAAGCTTTCTTT
CSVGGGDTEAFF
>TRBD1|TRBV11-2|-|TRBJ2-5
TGTGCCAGCAGCACTGGGACAGAAGAGACCCAGTACTTC
CASSTGTEETQYF
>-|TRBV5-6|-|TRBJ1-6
TGTGCCAGCAGCTTTGGACATTTTAATTCACCCCTCCACTTT
CASSFGHFNSPLHF
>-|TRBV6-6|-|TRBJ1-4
TGTGCCAGCAGGCGAGGAGGGACAACTAATGAAAAACTGTTTTTT
CASRRGGTTNEKLFF
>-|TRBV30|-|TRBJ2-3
TGTGCCTGGAGTGGCACAGATACGCAGTATTTT
CAWSGTDTQYF
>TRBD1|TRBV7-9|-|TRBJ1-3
TGTGCCAGCACCTGGACGGGACAGGGAGCCTCTGGAAACACCATATATTTT
CASTWTGQGASGNTIYF
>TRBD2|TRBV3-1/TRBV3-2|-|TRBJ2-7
TGTGCCAGCAGCCAGACTAGCGGGGGGACCTACGAGCAGTACTTC
CASSQTSGGTYEQYF
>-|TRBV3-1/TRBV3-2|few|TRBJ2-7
TGTGCCAGCAGCCACAGGGTCCCCTACGAGCAGTACTTC
CASSHRVPYEQYF
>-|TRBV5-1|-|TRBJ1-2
TGCGCCAGCAGCTTGGGCCAGGACATCTATGGCTACACCTTC
CASSLGQDIYGYTF
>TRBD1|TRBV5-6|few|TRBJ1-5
TGTGCCAGCAGCTTGGGGACAGGGGGCGGTCAGCCCCAGCATTTT
CASSLGTGGGQPQHF
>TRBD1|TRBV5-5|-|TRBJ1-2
TGTGCCAGCAGCCAGATCGGGACAGGGGGCGCCTATGGCTACACCTTC
CASSQIGTGGAYGYTF
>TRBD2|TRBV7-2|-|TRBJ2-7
TGTGCCAGCAGCTCAGACAGTGGACTAGCGGGCTCCTACGAGCAGTACTTC
CASSSDSGLAGSYEQYF
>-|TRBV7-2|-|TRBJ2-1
TGTGCCAGCAGCCCCCTGCCCTACAATGAGCAGTTCTTC
CASSPLPYNEQFF
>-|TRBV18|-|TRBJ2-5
TGTGCCAGCTCCTCCCTTCAAGAGACCCAGTACTTC
CASSSLQETQYF
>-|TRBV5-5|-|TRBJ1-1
TGTGCCAGCAGCGGAACAGGGAGCAACACTGAAGCTTTCTTT
CASSGTGSNTEAFF
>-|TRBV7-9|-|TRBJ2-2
TGTGCCAGCAGCATTATGGGCCTCGGGGAGCTGTTTTTT
CASSIMGLGELFF
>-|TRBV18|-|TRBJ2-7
TGTGCCAGCTCACCACCGTACAGCACCTACGAGCAGTACTTC
CASSPPYSTYEQYF
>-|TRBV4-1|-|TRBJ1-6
TGCGCCAGCAGTCAAGATACCCCATACCGAGGAGGGATTAATTCACCCCTCCACTTT
CASSQDTPYRGGINSPLHF
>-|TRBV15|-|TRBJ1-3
TGTGCCACCAGCAGATTCAAGGGACCGGGGGGAAACACCATATATTTT
CATSRFKGPGGNTIYF
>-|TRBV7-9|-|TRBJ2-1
TGTGCCAGCAGCTTTCGAGCGGCCTCCTACAATGAGCAGTTCTTC
CASSFRAASYNEQFF
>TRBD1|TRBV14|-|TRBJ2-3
TGTGCCAGCAACGCTAACAGGGGCGATACGCAGTATTTT
CASNANRGDTQYF
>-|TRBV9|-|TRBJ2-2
TGTGCCAGCAGCGAGGCTAGGCGGGGCGATGGGGAGCTGTTTTTT
CASSEARRGDGELFF
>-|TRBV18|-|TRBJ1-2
TGTGCCAGCTCACCCGAGGGGGGCGCCTATGGCTACACCTTC
CASSPEGGAYGYTF
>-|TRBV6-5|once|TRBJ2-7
TGTGCCAGCCGACCTCGGGGTTCCTACGAGCAGTACTTC
CASRPRGSYEQYF
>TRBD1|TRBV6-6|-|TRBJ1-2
TGTGCCAGCAGTTATAGGCAGGGGGGCCTATATGGCTACACCTTC
CASSYRQGGLYGYTF
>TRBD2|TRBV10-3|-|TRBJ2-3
TGTGCCACACGGGGATCTGGACTAGCGGAGTATTTT
CATRGSGLAEYF
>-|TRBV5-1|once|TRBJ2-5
TGCGCCAGCAGCACCGGACGGGATCAAGAGACCCAGTACTTC
CASSTGRDQETQYF
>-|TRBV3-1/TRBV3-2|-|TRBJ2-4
TGTGCCAGCAGCCAAGTCGGCAGGGCGGGCATTCAGTACTTC
CASSQVGRAGIQYF
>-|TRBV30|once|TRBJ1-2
TGTGCCTGGAGTGTAGGCAGGGCTGGCTACACCTTC
CAWSVGRAGYTF
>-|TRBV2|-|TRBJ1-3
TGTGCCAGCAAGGAATTCTCTGGAAACACCATATATTTT
CASKEFSGNTIYF
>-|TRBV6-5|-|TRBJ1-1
TGTGCCAGCAGTCGGACGGATCTTACCAGAGCTTTCTTT
CASSRTDLTRAFF
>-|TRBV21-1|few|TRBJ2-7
TGTGCCAGCAGCAAAGCGCTTTGTCAGGGGCACTCCTACGAGCAGTACTTC
CASSKALCQGHSYEQYF
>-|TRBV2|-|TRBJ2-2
TGTGCCAGCAATCGGGCAGAACTTACCGGGGAGCTGTTTTTT
CASNRAELTGELFF
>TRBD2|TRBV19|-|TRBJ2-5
TGTGCCAGTAGTTTCGGACTAGCGGAGACCCAGTACTTC
CASSFGLAETQYF
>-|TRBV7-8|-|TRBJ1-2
TGTGCCAGCAGCTTACACGATCAACTCCAGGGGAGTAGTGGCTACACCTTC
CASSLHDQLQGSSGYTF
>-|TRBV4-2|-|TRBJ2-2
TGTGCCAGCAGCCAAGCCGGACAGAACACCGGGGAGCTGTTTTTT
CASSQAGQNTGELFF
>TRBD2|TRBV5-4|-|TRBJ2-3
TGTGCCAGCAGCTTGGACGGGGGGGCCGATACGCAGTATTTT
CASSLDGGADTQYF
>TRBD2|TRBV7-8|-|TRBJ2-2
TGTGCCAGCAGCCCGACGACTAGCGGGGGGGCCACGGCCGGGGAGCTGTTTTTT
CASSPTTSGGATAGELFF
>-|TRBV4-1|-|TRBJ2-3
TGCGCCAGCAGCCACGCCGGAGGGGATCTCACAGATACGCAGTATTTT
CASSHAGGDLTDTQYF
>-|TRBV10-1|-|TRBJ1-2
TGCGCCAGCAGTGAACTGACTAACTATGGCTACACCTTC
CASSELTNYGYTF
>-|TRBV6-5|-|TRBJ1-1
TGTGCCAGCAGTTACTCGGCGGGAACTGAAGCTTTCTTT
CASSYSAGTEAFF
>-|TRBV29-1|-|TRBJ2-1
TGCAGCGTTCGACAAACCTCCTACAATGAGCAGTTCTTC
CSVRQTSYNEQFF
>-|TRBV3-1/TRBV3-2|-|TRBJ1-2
TGTGCCAGCAGCCTGGCCCCGGGGGGTTATGGCTACACCTTC
CASSLAPGGYGYTF